The 8 T cell receptor beta chains given below trace back to one sample, sequenced in a study of OX40 agonist ivuxolimab in advanced cancers. The library was prepared using the immunoSEQ multiplex PCR assay. The clones in this table, taken by TCRdb from immuneACCESS, are in-frame only. Not every clone is retained; where verified, under half of the shortfall comes from an unresolved V gene, and the cause of the rest is unknown. This sample holds approximately 90,000 clones; approximately 89% were observed only once. The biggest ten clones account for roughly 4.5% of the sample. This material consisted of CD4+ or CD8+ T cells sorted from blood, taken in a trial of the OX40 agonist ivuxolimab. The source is an adult with an advanced solid tumor such as melanoma, head and neck, liver or kidney cancer.

The V gene is TRBV6-6, the J gene TRBJ2-4; perhaps TRBD1 as D (6 bases). Trimming stripped 6 bases from V and 7 bases from J, with 13 bases between. The CDR3 runs to 13 residues. Germline values: CDR1 MNHNY, CDR2 SVGAGI (reference sequence). CDR3 loop: CASSLNRVNIQYF. DNA for the CDR3: TGTGCCAGCAGCCTAAACAGGGTCAACATTCAGTACTTC.

Details on this clone: An end of the junction differs from the germline gene, which may be a read error. This chain uses TRBV19 with TRBJ1-2; 7 positions match TRBD1. This CDR3 has 14 amino acids. Per germline, CDR1 LNHDA and CDR2 SQIVND (reference sequence). The CDR3 is CASSIGQANYGYTF. For the CDR3, the DNA is TGTGCCAGTAGCATAGGACAGGCTAACTATGGCTACACCTTC.

This chain links TRBV19 with TRBJ2-2; D is unresolved. The CDR3 runs 15 residues. Trimming stripped 9 bases from V and 0 bases from J, with 14 bases between. The germline CDR1 and CDR2 sequences are LNHDA and SQIVND (reference sequence). CDR3 sequence reads: CASGRIHANTGELFF. For the CDR3, the DNA is TGTGCCAGCGGACGTATCCACGCGAACACCGGGGAGCTGTTTTTT. Combining the CDR3 with reference TRBV19 and TRBJ2-2 gives the whole variable domain DGGITQSPKYLFRKEGQNVTLSCEQNLNHDAMYWYRQDPGQGLRLIYYSQIVNDFQKGDIAEGYSVSREKKESFPLTVTSAQKNPTAFYLCASGRIHANTGELFFGEGSRLTVL.

The rearrangement uses TRBV27 and TRBJ1-4; 7 positions agree with TRBD1. J gave up 0 bases and V 5 bases, and 9 bases lay outside the gene matches. The CDR3 contains 17 residues. Germline V gene data show CDR1 as MNHEY and CDR2 as SMNVEV (reference sequence). The CDR3 region has the DNA TGTGCCAGCAGTCTCCTAGGACAGGCCGCAACTAATGAAAAACTGTTTTTT. Translation: CASSLLGQAATNEKLFF.

The chain carries TRBV6-1 and TRBJ1-5, with D hard to call. The CDR3 consists of 15 residues. V was pared by 7 bases and J by 0 bases, with 13 bases between. Germline CDR1 reads MNHNS; CDR2 reads SASEGT. As DNA, the CDR3 is TGTGCCAGCACTAGGTATCGGGATAGCAATCAGCCCCAGCATTTT. Translating it yields CASTRYRDSNQPQHF.

The gene calls are TRBV28 and TRBJ1-2; the match to TRBD1 covers 8 bases. The junction had 13 bases not matched to a gene; V was cut back by 5 bases and J by 5 bases. The CDR3 covers 16 residues. The V gene's germline CDR1 is MDHEN and CDR2 SYDVKM. The CDR3 DNA sequence: TGTGCCAGCAGTCCCGCAAGCCCCGGACAGGGATATGGCTACACCTTC. Translated: CASSPASPGQGYGYTF.

The chain links TRBV5-4 to TRBJ1-1; D may be TRBD1 (5 bases). The germline V gene has CDR1 SGHNT and CDR2 YYREEE (reference sequence). This CDR3 is 14 amino acids long. Trimming cost V 0 bases and J 5 bases, with 11 bases left between them. For the CDR3, the DNA is TGTGCCAGCAGCTTGGGGCAGGGCGGGACTGAAGCTTTCTTT. Its translation: CASSLGQGGTEAFF. Combining the CDR3 with reference TRBV5-4 and TRBJ1-1 gives the whole variable domain ETGVTQSPTHLIKTRGQQVTLRCSSQSGHNTVSWYQQALGQGPQFIFQYYREEENGRGNFPPRFSGLQFPNYSSELNVNALELDDSALYLCASSLGQGGTEAFFGQGTRLTVV.

This chain joins TRBV6-5 and TRBJ2-1; TRBD2 agrees at 9 bases. The CDR3 has 16 amino acids. CDR1 MNHEY and CDR2 SVGAGI come from the germline V gene. V lost 3 bases to trimming and J lost 0 bases; unmatched junction nucleotides: 3. CDR3 sequence reads: CASSYYSGSSYNEQFF. CDR3 in DNA: TGTGCCAGCAGTTATTATAGCGGGAGCTCCTACAATGAGCAGTTCTTC.